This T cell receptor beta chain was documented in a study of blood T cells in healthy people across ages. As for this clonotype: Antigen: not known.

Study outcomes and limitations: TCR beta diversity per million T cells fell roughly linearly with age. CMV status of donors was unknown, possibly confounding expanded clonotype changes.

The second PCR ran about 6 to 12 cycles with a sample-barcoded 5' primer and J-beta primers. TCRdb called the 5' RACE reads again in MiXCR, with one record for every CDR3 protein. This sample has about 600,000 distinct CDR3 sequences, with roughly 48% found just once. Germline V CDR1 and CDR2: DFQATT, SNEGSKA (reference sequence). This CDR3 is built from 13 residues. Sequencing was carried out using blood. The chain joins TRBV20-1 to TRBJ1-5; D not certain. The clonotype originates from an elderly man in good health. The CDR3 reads CSSRRGADQPQHF. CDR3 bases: TGCAGCTCAAGGCGAGGAGCAGATCAGCCCCAGCATTTT.